What follows are 16 T cell receptor beta chains derived from one specimen sequenced in a study of cytomegalovirus exposure and HLA in healthy donors. PCR used 60 Vbeta primers and 13 Jbeta primers. Some clones are missing from TCRdb's copy, which holds only in-frame ones; the method was immunoSEQ multiplex PCR. The table has over 250,000 clones, 70% to 90% seen once; the top ten hold roughly 4%. The sequencing input was PBMCs. Source of these receptors: a man in his forties in good health and CMV-seropositive.

The chain combines TRBV5-1 with TRBJ1-2; D uncertain. The CDR3 runs to 15 residues. The germline V gene has CDR1 SGHRS and CDR2 YFSETQ. The ends were cut back, 0 bases at V and 0 bases at J, with 9 bases in the middle. CDR3 nucleotides: TGCGCCAGCAGCTTGGGAGGCAGTACTAACTATGGCTACACCTTC. It yields the protein CASSLGGSTNYGYTF.

The J gene is TRBJ2-7, the V gene TRBV5-4; D perhaps matches TRBD2 (6 bases). Germline loops: CDR1 SGHNT, CDR2 YYREEE (reference sequence). V shed 4 bases and J shed 7 bases, with 18 bases lying between them. The CDR3 is 14 amino acids. Here the CDR3 reads CASSVPTRVGEQYF. Here the CDR3 DNA reads TGTGCCAGCAGCGTGCCGACTAGAGTGGGAGAGCAGTACTTC.

The rearrangement links TRBV15 to TRBJ2-1; weak D call: TRBD1 (6 bases). Germline CDR1 reads LNHNV; CDR2 reads YYDKDF (reference sequence). The CDR3 extends over 15 amino acids. With 3 bases removed from V and 3 bases from J, the gap between germline ends came to 12 bases. CDR3 amino acids: CATSSYRDNYNEQFF. The CDR3 DNA reads TGTGCCACCAGCAGTTACCGGGACAACTACAATGAGCAGTTCTTC.

The chain uses TRBV4-3 and TRBJ1-1; D perhaps matches TRBD1 (5 bases). The CDR3 sequence is 15 residues long. V was pared by 1 base and J by 1 base, with 10 bases between. Germline CDR1 reads LGHNA; CDR2 reads YSLEER. The CDR3 coding sequence is TGCGCCAGCAGCCAAGTTAACGACAGGAACACTGAAGCTTTCTTT. It yields the protein CASSQVNDRNTEAFF.

This chain joins TRBV28 and TRBJ2-7; TRBD1 agrees at 10 bases. The germline V gene encodes CDR1 MDHEN and CDR2 SYDVKM. With V trimmed by 7 bases and J by 2 bases, 8 bases remained unmatched. The CDR3 has 15 residues. The CDR3 is CASIQTGTGAYEQYF. The CDR3 DNA reads TGTGCCAGCATACAAACCGGGACAGGGGCCTACGAGCAGTACTTC. The variable domain in full, with the rest retrieved from reference TRBV28 and TRBJ2-7, is DVKVTQSSRYLVKRTGEKVFLECVQDMDHENMFWYRQDPGLGLRLIYFSYDVKMKEKGDIPEGYSVSREKKERFSLILESASTNQTSMYLCASIQTGTGAYEQYFGPGTRLTVT.

J is TRBJ2-7 and V is TRBV19, with D possibly matching TRBD2 (6 bases). The CDR3 has 13 residues. Per germline, CDR1 LNHDA and CDR2 SQIVND (reference sequence). V dropped 6 bases and J dropped 3 bases, with 12 bases sitting between them. The CDR3 nucleotides read TGTGCCAGTAGCCCGGGGAGGTTCTACGAGCAGTACTTC. Encoded protein: CASSPGRFYEQYF.

The V and J genes are TRBV28 and TRBJ2-7; 7 bases map to TRBD1. CDR1 and CDR2 (germline): MDHEN, SYDVKM. The CDR3 covers 14 residues. Trimming at V came to 5 bases and at J to 3 bases, leaving 7 bases not matched to a gene. The CDR3 here is CASSIRDRDYEQYF. The CDR3 DNA reads TGTGCCAGCAGTATCCGGGACAGAGACTACGAGCAGTACTTC.

The rearrangement uses TRBV6-6 and TRBJ2-1; 8 bases line up with TRBD1. The germline gives CDR1 MNHNY, CDR2 SVGAGI (reference sequence). The CDR3 totals 14 residues. J was trimmed by 7 bases and V by 8 bases; bases with no gene match: 10. The CDR3: CASDSRQGSNEQFF. The CDR3 bases are TGTGCCAGCGACAGCAGACAGGGGTCGAATGAGCAGTTCTTC.

V is TRBV7-2 and J is TRBJ1-1, with D tentatively TRBD1 (6 bases). The CDR3 contains 13 residues. Germline CDR1 is SGHTA and CDR2 is FQGNSA. V was pared by 5 bases and J by 6 bases, with 13 bases between. For the CDR3, the DNA is TGTGCCAGCAGCCCGGGACAATTCCCTGAAGCTTTCTTT. Encoded protein: CASSPGQFPEAFF.

The chain couples TRBV28 to TRBJ2-7; 10 bases match TRBD1. V shed 4 bases and J 3 bases; nucleotides not matched to a gene: 6. CDR3 length: 15 amino acids. Looked up from germline, CDR1 is MDHEN and CDR2 is SYDVKM. CDR3 DNA: TGTGCCAGCAGTTCCTCCCGGGACAGGGGCTACGAGCAGTACTTC. It is translated as CASSSSRDRGYEQYF.

The chain joins TRBV27 to TRBJ2-3, with D hard to call. Germline-derived CDR1 and CDR2 are MNHEY and SMNVEV (reference sequence). Trimming took off 5 bases at V and 1 base at J, with 10 bases between the two ends. This CDR3 has 14 residues. The CDR3 region has the DNA TGTGCCAGCAGTCCTGCGTCCCGCACAGATACGCAGTATTTT. This gives the protein CASSPASRTDTQYF.

V gene TRBV5-6 combines with J gene TRBJ2-3, with TRBD2 matching 8 bases. There are 16 residues in the CDR3. The V segment lost 4 bases and the J segment 4 bases; nucleotides outside the gene matches: 11. Germline values: CDR1 SGHDT, CDR2 YYEEEE. The CDR3 DNA reads as TGTGCCAGCAGCGAGGTAGCGATCGGGAGGGCAGATACGCAGTATTTT. Its protein product is CASSEVAIGRADTQYF.

This rearrangement joins TRBV29-1 to TRBJ2-3; D may be TRBD2 (7 bases). Germline V CDR1 and CDR2: SQVTM, ANQGSEA. With 8 bases removed from V and 3 bases from J, the gap between germline ends came to 18 bases. This CDR3 spans 14 amino acids. The DNA for the CDR3 is TGCAGCACCGCGAGGGGGGGAGCAACAGATACGCAGTATTTT. It yields the protein CSTARGGATDTQYF.

The V call is TRBV7-8, the J call TRBJ2-3, with TRBD1 matching over 7 bases. The CDR3 contains 15 residues. Looked up from germline, CDR1 is SGHVS and CDR2 is FQNEAQ. V dropped 3 bases and J dropped 3; count of bases not matched to a gene: 6. DNA for the CDR3: TGTGCCAGCAGCTTCGACAGGGCCACAACAGATACGCAGTATTTT. This gives the protein CASSFDRATTDTQYF.

J is TRBJ1-3 and V is TRBV28; D is ambiguous. V dropped 6 bases and J dropped 5 bases, with 14 bases sitting between them. Germline loops: CDR1 MDHEN, CDR2 SYDVKM. The CDR3 has 14 residues. The CDR3 bases are TGTGCCAGCAGGCCCACCGGACTCAGAAACACCATATATTTT. Encoded protein: CASRPTGLRNTIYF.

This chain uses TRBV27 with TRBJ1-1; maybe TRBD1 (5 bases). V dropped 5 bases and J dropped 4 bases, with 23 bases sitting between them. Per the germline V gene, CDR1 is MNHEY and CDR2 is SMNVEV (reference sequence). The CDR3 is 17 residues long. The CDR3 spells CASSPPGLTWEVTEAFF. The DNA for the CDR3 is TGTGCCAGCAGTCCACCGGGACTAACCTGGGAGGTCACTGAAGCTTTCTTT.